Listed below are T cell receptor beta chains from one sample, sequenced in a study of CD8+CD57+ T cells in acquired aplastic anemia. TCRdb independently ran MiXCR on the reads; one entry per CDR3 protein. The sample has 100,000 to 150,000 distinct CDR3 sequences, roughly 40% seen once; the top ten hold roughly 8.4%. Material: sorted CD4+, CD8+, or CD8+CD57+ T cells (not recorded which) from PBMCs. These TCRs come from a human donor in good health, serving as a control. The CDR3 runs from the conserved cysteine through the conserved F or W. The D gene is left open where the match is weak. Size is stated for part of the rows, as once, few or many counts, or as a class when the clone is expanded.

D gene: NA
clone size: many
V gene: TRBV13
J gene: TRBJ1-1
CDR3 DNA: TGTGCCAGCAGCTTAGGGGGGCCCAGGTTAGGGACTGAAGCTTTCTTT
CDR3 protein: CASSLGGPRLGTEAFF

D gene: NA
clone size: NA
V gene: TRBV10-3
J gene: TRBJ1-2
CDR3 DNA: TGTGCCGTCAGTGAGCGGGGTGGGGAGGCTAGCTATGGCTACACCTTC
CDR3 protein: CAVSERGGEASYGYTF

D gene: NA
clone size: NA
V gene: TRBV14
J gene: TRBJ1-2
CDR3 DNA: TGTGCCAGGACAGCCCGTAACGACTATGGCTACACCTTC
CDR3 protein: CARTARNDYGYTF

D gene: NA
clone size: NA
V gene: TRBV19
J gene: TRBJ2-3
CDR3 DNA: TGTGCCAGTAGTATTGGGATCACAGATACGCAGTATTTT
CDR3 protein: CASSIGITDTQYF

D gene: NA
clone size: NA
V gene: TRBV12-3/TRBV12-4
J gene: TRBJ1-5
CDR3 DNA: TGTGCCAGCAGTTTTCTGGGGTTGGATCAGCCCCAGCATTTT
CDR3 protein: CASSFLGLDQPQHF

D gene: NA
clone size: many
V gene: TRBV4-2
J gene: TRBJ1-2
CDR3 DNA: TGTGCCAGCAGGAGCAACAGGGATGGCTACACCTTC
CDR3 protein: CASRSNRDGYTF

D gene: NA
clone size: NA
V gene: TRBV29-1
J gene: TRBJ1-5
CDR3 DNA: TGCAGCGTAGAGGAAGGGGGCAATCAGCCCCAGCATTTT
CDR3 protein: CSVEEGGNQPQHF

D gene: NA
clone size: many
V gene: TRBV10-1
J gene: TRBJ2-7
CDR3 DNA: TGCGCCAGCAGCCCCGGTACTTGGCCAGGTTACGAGCAGTACTTC
CDR3 protein: CASSPGTWPGYEQYF

D gene: NA
clone size: NA
V gene: TRBV7-2
J gene: TRBJ2-7
CDR3 DNA: TGTGCCAGCAGCTTGTCTGCTTCCTACGAGCAGTACTTC
CDR3 protein: CASSLSASYEQYF

D gene: NA
clone size: few
V gene: TRBV3-1
J gene: TRBJ1-4
CDR3 DNA: TGTGCCAGCAGCCCCGCCGGGGTAGGGCTCGAAAAACTGTTTTTT
CDR3 protein: CASSPAGVGLEKLFF

D gene: TRBD1
clone size: NA
V gene: TRBV12-3/TRBV12-4
J gene: TRBJ2-5
CDR3 DNA: TGTGCCAGCAGTTTATATAGGACAGGGGTGGTGATGGAGACCCAGTACTTC
CDR3 protein: CASSLYRTGVVMETQYF

D gene: NA
clone size: many
V gene: TRBV12-5
J gene: TRBJ2-1
CDR3 DNA: TGTGCTAGTGGTTTGGTACTTCAGGGGCGAGGGGAGCAGTTCTTC
CDR3 protein: CASGLVLQGRGEQFF

D gene: NA
clone size: NA
V gene: TRBV15
J gene: TRBJ2-5
CDR3 DNA: TGTGCCACCAGCGTACTGGGGGGGCGGACCCAGTACTTC
CDR3 protein: CATSVLGGRTQYF

D gene: NA
clone size: many
V gene: TRBV7-9
J gene: TRBJ2-5
CDR3 DNA: TGTGCCAGCAGCTCGTCGCCCGCCCCATTCCAAGAGACCCAGTACTTC
CDR3 protein: CASSSSPAPFQETQYF

D gene: NA
clone size: NA
V gene: TRBV13
J gene: TRBJ1-3
CDR3 DNA: TGTGCCAGCAGCCGGGGACGGGTCTCTGGAAACACCATATATTTT
CDR3 protein: CASSRGRVSGNTIYF

D gene: NA
clone size: many
V gene: TRBV10-3
J gene: TRBJ2-7
CDR3 DNA: TGTGCCATCAGTGAGGCTCAGGGGAGCTACGAGCAGTACTTC
CDR3 protein: CAISEAQGSYEQYF

D gene: NA
clone size: many
V gene: TRBV20-1
J gene: TRBJ1-5
CDR3 DNA: TGCAGTGCTAGACACCTCCCCGGTGCAGGCGATCAGCCCCAGCATTTT
CDR3 protein: CSARHLPGAGDQPQHF

D gene: NA
clone size: NA
V gene: TRBV29-1
J gene: TRBJ2-7
CDR3 DNA: TGCAGCGCCAGCAGTACATCCTACGAGCAGTACTTC
CDR3 protein: CSASSTSYEQYF

D gene: NA
clone size: NA
V gene: TRBV4-2
J gene: TRBJ1-5
CDR3 DNA: TGTGCCAGCAGCCAAGATGCGGCAGGGGTTCAGCCCCAGCATTTT
CDR3 protein: CASSQDAAGVQPQHF

D gene: NA
clone size: few
V gene: TRBV2
J gene: TRBJ2-6
CDR3 DNA: TGTGCCAGCAGTGGGGTGAGAACTGGGGCCAACGTCCTGACTTTC
CDR3 protein: CASSGVRTGANVLTF

D gene: NA
clone size: NA
V gene: TRBV12-3/TRBV12-4
J gene: TRBJ1-1
CDR3 DNA: TGTGCCAGCAGTTTGGCGCTTGTCACTGAAGCTTTCTTT
CDR3 protein: CASSLALVTEAFF

D gene: NA
clone size: NA
V gene: TRBV11-1
J gene: TRBJ2-7
CDR3 DNA: TGTGCCAGCAGCTCCATGGGGGGACAGGGGCTGGCTAGCGGGAGTTACCTTCGAATCTACGAGCAGTACTTC
CDR3 protein: CASSSMGGQGLASGSYLRIYEQYF

D gene: TRBD1
clone size: many
V gene: TRBV3-1
J gene: TRBJ1-1
CDR3 DNA: TGTGCCAGCAGCCAGACAGGGTGGGGCACTGAAGCTTTCTTT
CDR3 protein: CASSQTGWGTEAFF

D gene: TRBD2
clone size: many
V gene: TRBV7-8
J gene: TRBJ2-5
CDR3 DNA: TGTGCCAGCAGCCCTACCTCTAGCGGGGGGAGTCAAGAGACCCAGTACTTC
CDR3 protein: CASSPTSSGGSQETQYF

D gene: TRBD1
clone size: NA
V gene: TRBV12-3/TRBV12-4
J gene: TRBJ1-4
CDR3 DNA: TGTGCCAGCAGTGAGACAGGGGTTAATGAAAAGCTGTTTTTT
CDR3 protein: CASSETGVNEKLFF

D gene: NA
clone size: many
V gene: TRBV14
J gene: TRBJ2-7
CDR3 DNA: TGTGCCAGCAGCCGCGGACACATTACTGGCGAGCAGTACTTC
CDR3 protein: CASSRGHITGEQYF

D gene: NA
clone size: NA
V gene: TRBV10-2
J gene: TRBJ1-3
CDR3 DNA: TGCGCCAACAGTGCGTCGGGAGGACGAAACACCATATATTTT
CDR3 protein: CANSASGGRNTIYF

D gene: NA
clone size: many
V gene: TRBV20-1
J gene: TRBJ1-4
CDR3 DNA: TGCAGTGCTGGACAAGCCGCTAATGAAAAACTGTTTTTT
CDR3 protein: CSAGQAANEKLFF

D gene: NA
clone size: NA
V gene: TRBV29-1
J gene: TRBJ1-1
CDR3 DNA: TGCAGCGGGACAGAGTACACTGAAGCTTTCTTT
CDR3 protein: CSGTEYTEAFF

D gene: TRBD1
clone size: many
V gene: TRBV20-1
J gene: TRBJ1-2
CDR3 DNA: TGCAGTGCTAGAGATCGATCAGGGGGCTATGGCTACACCTTC
CDR3 protein: CSARDRSGGYGYTF

D gene: NA
clone size: many
V gene: TRBV7-8
J gene: TRBJ1-5
CDR3 DNA: TGTGCCAGCAGCTATTACAGGGATTTTCGCAATCAGCCCCAGCATTTT
CDR3 protein: CASSYYRDFRNQPQHF

D gene: NA
clone size: many
V gene: TRBV3-1
J gene: TRBJ2-3
CDR3 DNA: TGTGCCAGCAGCCTTGGCAGGGAGACAGATACGCAGTATTTT
CDR3 protein: CASSLGRETDTQYF

D gene: NA
clone size: many
V gene: TRBV29-1
J gene: TRBJ2-7
CDR3 DNA: TGCAGCGTTGCCTCTGCGTTCGCCTACGAGCAGTACTTC
CDR3 protein: CSVASAFAYEQYF

D gene: NA
clone size: many
V gene: TRBV6-5
J gene: TRBJ2-7
CDR3 DNA: TGTGCCAGCAGTTACTCCCCCGACTACGAGCAGTACTTC
CDR3 protein: CASSYSPDYEQYF

D gene: TRBD1
clone size: NA
V gene: TRBV5-1
J gene: TRBJ1-2
CDR3 DNA: TGCGCCAGCAGCTTGGGGGGACAGGGGCACTATGGCTACACCTTC
CDR3 protein: CASSLGGQGHYGYTF

D gene: NA
clone size: few
V gene: TRBV24-1
J gene: TRBJ2-3
CDR3 DNA: TGTGCCACCAGTGATTCGGACACAGATACGCAGTATTTT
CDR3 protein: CATSDSDTDTQYF

D gene: TRBD2
clone size: NA
V gene: TRBV7-8
J gene: TRBJ2-1
CDR3 DNA: TGTGCCAGCAGCGTAGCGGGACGGGTAAATGAGCAGTTCTTC
CDR3 protein: CASSVAGRVNEQFF

D gene: NA
clone size: many
V gene: TRBV6-6
J gene: TRBJ1-1
CDR3 DNA: TGTGCCAGCAGTTACACCCCGGGAGGCGAAGCTTTCTTT
CDR3 protein: CASSYTPGGEAFF

D gene: TRBD1
clone size: many
V gene: TRBV18
J gene: TRBJ1-2
CDR3 DNA: TGTGCCAGCTCGCCAGGACAGGACTATGGCTACACCTTC
CDR3 protein: CASSPGQDYGYTF

D gene: NA
clone size: many
V gene: TRBV9
J gene: TRBJ1-1
CDR3 DNA: TGTGCCAGCAGCCTTCACCCGGGCACTGAAGCTTTCTTT
CDR3 protein: CASSLHPGTEAFF

D gene: NA
clone size: NA
V gene: TRBV25-1
J gene: TRBJ1-1
CDR3 DNA: TGTGCCAGCAGTAGGACAGCCACAGGCACGGAAGCTTTCTTT
CDR3 protein: CASSRTATGTEAFF

D gene: NA
clone size: NA
V gene: TRBV12-5
J gene: TRBJ2-1
CDR3 DNA: TGTGCTAGTGGTTTGGTAGAGTTCAATGAGCAGTTCTTC
CDR3 protein: CASGLVEFNEQFF

D gene: TRBD2
clone size: NA
V gene: TRBV3-1
J gene: TRBJ2-3
CDR3 DNA: TGTGCCAGCAGCCCCAAGGGGCTAGCGGGGGGGAGAATCGGGGATACGCAGTATTTT
CDR3 protein: CASSPKGLAGGRIGDTQYF

D gene: NA
clone size: many
V gene: TRBV9
J gene: TRBJ2-6
CDR3 DNA: TGTGCCAGCAGCGTAGGGGTTTCTGGGGCCAACGTCCTGACTTTC
CDR3 protein: CASSVGVSGANVLTF

D gene: NA
clone size: once
V gene: TRBV11-2
J gene: TRBJ2-1
CDR3 DNA: TGTTCTTGCTGCCCCCGTAGTGAGCAGGGGAATGAGCAGTTCTTC
CDR3 protein: CSCCPRSEQGNEQFF

D gene: NA
clone size: NA
V gene: TRBV19
J gene: TRBJ2-3
CDR3 DNA: TGTGCCAGTAGTATAGTGGGGGTAATCACCTCTAGCACAGATACGCAGTATTTT
CDR3 protein: CASSIVGVITSSTDTQYF

D gene: TRBD2
clone size: NA
V gene: TRBV10-3
J gene: TRBJ2-3
CDR3 DNA: TGTGCCATCGGACTAGCGGGCGCATCTAGCACAGATACGCAGTATTTT
CDR3 protein: CAIGLAGASSTDTQYF

D gene: TRBD2
clone size: NA
V gene: TRBV2
J gene: TRBJ2-3
CDR3 DNA: TGTGCCAGCAAGGGACTAGCGGACAGGGATACGCAGTATTTT
CDR3 protein: CASKGLADRDTQYF

D gene: NA
clone size: few
V gene: TRBV4-2
J gene: TRBJ2-2
CDR3 DNA: TGTGCCAGCAGCCAAGACGCGGGGTCGGGCGGGGAGCTGTTTTTT
CDR3 protein: CASSQDAGSGGELFF